Listed below are T cell receptor beta chains from one sample, sequenced in a study of neurological immune-mediated disorders. One entry per CDR3 protein results from TCRdb running MiXCR on the 5' RACE reads. In the table there are about 80,000 distinct CDR3 sequences, roughly 9.5% of which are singletons. Material: PBMCs. The receptors originated from a man aged 45-60 years in good health. CDR3s include the opening cysteine and the closing phenylalanine or tryptophan. Fields, in order: J gene, D gene, V gene, clone size, CDR3 DNA, CDR3 protein. The D gene is left open where the match is weak. Size is omitted from some rows. Given values are once, few, many or a class for expanded clones.

TRBJ1-3 . TRBV7-2 many TGTGCCAGCAGCTTAGCCTCCAAAGCTGGAAACACCATATATTTT CASSLASKAGNTIYF
TRBJ2-7 TRBD1 TRBV28 many TGTGCCAGCAGTGCGGGACAGGCACGGTCCTACGAGCAGTACTTC CASSAGQARSYEQYF
TRBJ2-7 TRBD2 TRBV28 many TGTGCCAGCAGTTCGAGAGGGGCTAGCGGGAGACGCGAGCAGTACTTC CASSSRGASGRREQYF
TRBJ1-2 . TRBV10-3 many TGTGCCATCAGTGAGTCGTTTTCTGGGGACTATGGCTACACCTTC CAISESFSGDYGYTF
TRBJ2-2 TRBD1 TRBV20-1 many TGCAGTGCTAGAGCACAGGGGTCTAACACCGGGGAGCTGTTTTTT CSARAQGSNTGELFF
TRBJ2-2 . TRBV11-2 many TGTGCCAGCAGCTTAAATACCCTCTCGGGGAGCTCCGGGGAGCTGTTTTTT CASSLNTLSGSSGELFF
TRBJ2-3 TRBD2 TRBV5-1 many TGCGCCAGCAGCTATGGACTAGCGGATTCAGATACGCAGTATTTT CASSYGLADSDTQYF
TRBJ2-1 . TRBV6-2/TRBV6-3 many TGTGCCAGCACGAGCGGGCCTACAACGGAGCAGTTCTTC CASTSGPTTEQFF
TRBJ2-2 . TRBV3-1 many TGTGCCAGCAGCCCCCCGGGACGTACCATCGCGAACACCGGGGAGCTGTTTTTT CASSPPGRTIANTGELFF
TRBJ1-2 TRBD1 TRBV9 many TGTGCCAGCAGCCTACTCGGGACAGAGGGCTATGGCTACACCTTC CASSLLGTEGYGYTF
TRBJ2-1 TRBD2 TRBV30 few TGTGCCTGGAGTGTAACTAGCGGGTCCGCAAGGCAGTTCTTC CAWSVTSGSARQFF
TRBJ2-3 TRBD1 TRBV7-2 many TGTGCCAGCAGCCTAACAGGGGGCCCGCAGTATTTT CASSLTGGPQYF
TRBJ1-5 . TRBV6-6 . TGTGCCAGCAGAGCGGGCGGCAATCAGCCCCAGCATTTT CASRAGGNQPQHF
TRBJ1-1 . TRBV4-2 many TGTGCCAGCAGCCAAGACCTCACTGAAGCTTTCTTT CASSQDLTEAFF
TRBJ1-3 . TRBV10-3 many TGTGCAGCCGGAGGGATTGGAAACACCATATATTTT CAAGGIGNTIYF